The present T cell receptor beta chain was sequenced within a study of cytomegalovirus exposure and HLA in healthy donors. Study-wide findings and caveats: There were about 160 TCR beta chains listed as cytomegalovirus-associated. Researchers reported that three CMV-associated chains were confirmed in vitro as CMV antigen-specific. In the approximately 120 validation repertoires, a later analysis found that first-cohort TCR clusters tended to co-occur.

The table lists this clone with a count of one. What it binds is unknown. The donors were members of the roughly 120-subject validation cohort (separate from the approximately 730-subject first cohort). CDR1 is SGHNT, CDR2 YYREEE, per germline (reference sequence). V was pared by 4 bases and J by 2 bases, with 13 bases between. CDR3 length: 15 residues. TCRdb's copy holds only in-frame clones and misses some; the assay was immunoSEQ multiplex PCR. The table has 90,000 to 150,000 clones, more than 85% seen once; the top ten hold about 4.3%. Specimen: PBMCs. The clonotype originates from a man aged 18-30 years in good health and CMV-seropositive. This chain links TRBV5-4 with TRBJ2-1, with a tentative D call TRBD1 (6 bases). The CDR3 sequence is CASSPSDSTYNEQFF. Written as DNA, the CDR3 is TGTGCCAGCAGCCCCTCGGACAGTACCTACAATGAGCAGTTCTTC.